The 19 T cell receptor beta chains below come from one sample, sequenced in a study of blood T cell repertoires in COVID-19. The method was immunoSEQ multiplex PCR; TCRdb's version includes in-frame clones alone and lacks a portion of them. The sample records about 38,000 clones, 74% being singletons. The specimen sequenced was peripheral blood. The receptors were gathered from a man aged 70 or older with COVID-19, enrolled during active disease.

The rearrangement joins TRBV2 to TRBJ2-5; the D gene is possibly TRBD1 (6 bases). This CDR3 comprises 15 residues. Between the trimmed V and J ends, which lost 5 bases and 2 bases, there was a span of 15 bases. Per germline, CDR1 SNHLY and CDR2 FYNNEI. The CDR3 protein is CASSPGQTYQETQYF. The DNA of the CDR3 is TGTGCCAGCAGTCCCGGACAGACTTATCAAGAGACCCAGTACTTC.

The J gene is TRBJ2-3, the V gene TRBV12-3 or TRBV12-4, with D possibly TRBD1 on 6 matching bases. CDR3 size: 13 residues. Deletions cut 5 bases from V and 0 bases from J, with 6 bases between. The CDR3 sequence: CASSGQSTDTQYF. The CDR3 bases are TGTGCCAGCAGTGGACAGAGCACAGATACGCAGTATTTT.

This clone turned up a few times. The rearrangement joins TRBV5-1 to TRBJ2-1; D perhaps matches TRBD1 (5 bases). Germline-derived CDR1 and CDR2 are SGHRS and YFSETQ. The CDR3 has 14 amino acids. Trimming took off 4 bases at V and 6 bases at J, with 14 bases between the two ends. CDR3 sequence: CASSPHDSSNEQFF. The CDR3 DNA is TGCGCCAGCAGCCCACACGACAGTTCCAATGAGCAGTTCTTC.

The chain is built from TRBV6-5 and TRBJ2-7; D is possibly TRBD1 (5 bases). The V end was cut by 0 bases, the J end by 6 bases, with 15 bases between. The CDR3 spans 15 residues. Germline V gives CDR1 MNHEY, CDR2 SVGAGI. The CDR3 region has the DNA TGTGCCAGCAGTTACTCGACTGGGGCTGAGGTCGAGCAGTACTTC. Translating it yields CASSYSTGAEVEQYF.

This clone was found once. The V call is TRBV4-1, the J call TRBJ2-5; a weak D match, TRBD1 (6 bases). V was trimmed by 5 bases and J by 5 bases, leaving 12 bases between them. Looked up from germline, CDR1 is MGHRA and CDR2 is YSYEKL. The length of the CDR3 is 13 residues. CDR3 protein: CASSKQGGETQYF. CDR3 sequence (DNA): TGCGCCAGCAGCAAACAGGGCGGGGAGACCCAGTACTTC.

The gene calls are TRBV7-2 and TRBJ2-7, with 7 bases lining up with TRBD2. Germline V gives CDR1 SGHTA, CDR2 FQGNSA. With V trimmed by 5 bases and J by 0 bases, 10 bases remained unmatched. The CDR3 consists of 16 residues. The DNA of the CDR3 is TGTGCCAGCAGCCCGGGGGGACTCCCAAGCTCCTACGAGCAGTACTTC. Translation: CASSPGGLPSSYEQYF.

The chain carries TRBV19 and TRBJ1-5; D is unresolved. Germline V gene data show CDR1 as LNHDA and CDR2 as SQIVND (reference sequence). Trimming took off 1 base at V and 2 bases at J, with 9 bases between the two ends. This CDR3 is 15 amino acids long. CDR3 sequence reads: CASSIATPRNQPQHF. The DNA of the CDR3 is TGTGCCAGTAGTATAGCTACCCCCCGCAATCAGCCCCAGCATTTT.

This chain's CDR3 is CSASWGGMNTEAFF. CDR3 nucleotides: TGCAGTGCTAGTTGGGGGGGGATGAACACTGAAGCTTTCTTT. The V call is TRBV20-1, the J call TRBJ1-1; D possibly corresponds to TRBD1 (5 bases). Between the trimmed V and J ends, which lost 3 bases and 0 bases, there was a span of 11 bases. CDR1 is DFQATT and CDR2 is SNEGSKA in the germline V gene (reference sequence). The CDR3 is 14 residues long.

V gene TRBV28 combines with J gene TRBJ2-7; TRBD1 aligns across 7 bases. Trimming cost V 5 bases and J 6 bases; bases outside gene matches: 10. The CDR3 has 14 amino acids. Germline V CDR1 and CDR2: MDHEN, SYDVKM. The CDR3 spells CASSTGVILGEQYF. The CDR3 DNA is TGTGCCAGCAGTACAGGGGTGATCCTCGGCGAGCAGTACTTC.

This chain uses TRBV3-1 (or the pseudogene TRBV3-2) with TRBJ1-5; D remains unclear. Germline loops: CDR1 LGHDT, CDR2 YNNKEL (reference sequence). V lost 5 bases, J lost 1 base, and 9 bases lay in between. The CDR3 is 14 residues long. The CDR3 bases are TGTGCCAGCAGCTTAAAGCCAAGCAATCAGCCCCAGCATTTT. Translating it yields CASSLKPSNQPQHF.

The CDR3 region has the DNA TGTGCCAGCAGTGCGCAGGGGGCCTTCTACAATGAGCAGTTCTTC. It is translated as CASSAQGAFYNEQFF. The rearrangement joins TRBV6-6 to TRBJ2-1, with 8 bases that match TRBD1. Germline CDR1 MNHNY, CDR2 SVGAGI (reference sequence). The junction had 6 bases not matched to a gene; V was cut back by 5 bases and J by 3 bases. The CDR3 runs 15 residues.

The V and J genes are TRBV28 and TRBJ2-7; TRBD1 aligns across 10 bases. CDR1 MDHEN and CDR2 SYDVKM come from the germline V gene. V gave up 6 bases and J gave up 4 bases; unmatched junction bases: 3. The CDR3 is 13 residues long. The CDR3 DNA follows: TGTGCCAGCAGGACAGGGGGCGGGTACGAGCAGTACTTC. Its translation is CASRTGGGYEQYF.

This rearrangement joins TRBV7-9 to TRBJ2-7; 7 positions match TRBD1. Trimming removed 5 bases from V and 2 bases from J; junction bases left unmatched: 6. Germline V gives CDR1 SEHNR, CDR2 FQNEAQ (reference sequence). The CDR3 runs 14 residues. CDR3 protein: CASSTRDRPYEQYF. CDR3 bases: TGTGCCAGCAGCACCCGGGACAGACCCTACGAGCAGTACTTC.

This clone has just a few counts. V is TRBV27 and J is TRBJ2-2; 9 bases line up with TRBD1. V shed 6 bases, J shed 5 bases, and the junction held 4 bases outside the gene matches. CDR3 length: 14 residues. Germline lookup yields CDR1 MNHEY and CDR2 SMNVEV (reference sequence). The DNA for the CDR3 is TGTGCCAGCAGCATTGGACAGGGGACCGGGGAGCTGTTTTTT. This encodes CASSIGQGTGELFF.

Many counts were recorded for this clone. The chain carries TRBV3-1 (or the pseudogene TRBV3-2) and TRBJ2-2; D uncertain. Trimming pared 3 bases from V and 6 bases from J, leaving 2 bases between. The CDR3 consists of 11 residues. From germline, CDR1 is LGHDT and CDR2 YNNKEL (reference sequence). The CDR3 reads CASSHSGELFF. The DNA of the CDR3 is TGTGCCAGCAGCCACTCCGGGGAGCTGTTTTTT.

This clone came up a few times. V is TRBV5-1 and J is TRBJ2-7; tentative D call: TRBD1 (6 bases). The CDR3 length is 13 residues. CDR1 is SGHRS and CDR2 is YFSETQ in the germline V gene. With 2 bases removed from V and 5 bases from J, the gap between germline ends came to 11 bases. The CDR3 DNA reads as TGCGCCAGCAGCTTACAGGGTAGGAACGAGCAGTACTTC. Residues: CASSLQGRNEQYF.

J is TRBJ2-7 and V is TRBV19, with TRBD2 as a possible D gene (6 bases). Germline CDR1 LNHDA, CDR2 SQIVND (reference sequence). Deletions cut 5 bases from V and 0 bases from J, with 20 bases between. This CDR3 spans 17 amino acids. In DNA form, the CDR3 reads TGTGCCAGTAGTCCTGGAATCGGGGGACTTCGCTCCTACGAGCAGTACTTC. It yields the protein CASSPGIGGLRSYEQYF.

V and J are TRBV9 and TRBJ2-7; possible D gene TRBD2, 6 bases. This CDR3 has 15 amino acids. Germline CDR1 reads SGDLS; CDR2 reads YYNGEE. The ends were cut back, 3 bases at V and 0 bases at J, with 13 bases in the middle. CDR3 sequence reads: CASSAGSHFSYEQYF. In DNA form, the CDR3 reads TGTGCCAGCAGCGCCGGGAGCCACTTCTCCTACGAGCAGTACTTC. The whole variable domain, filled in from reference TRBV9 and TRBJ2-7, reads DSGVTQTPKHLITATGQRVTLRCSPRSGDLSVYWYQQSLDQGLQFLIQYYNGEERAKGNILERFSAQQFPDLHSELNLSSLELGDSALYFCASSAGSHFSYEQYFGPGTRLTVT.

This chain joins TRBV11-2 and TRBJ2-7, with D hard to call. V lost 1 base to trimming and J lost 0 bases, with 7 bases between them. Germline values: CDR1 SGHAT, CDR2 FQNNGV. CDR3 size: 14 residues. CDR3 nucleotides: TGTGCCAGCAGCTTAGGACAAGTCTCCTACGAGCAGTACTTC. It translates to CASSLGQVSYEQYF. Using reference TRBV11-2 and TRBJ2-7 for the parts outside the CDR3, the full variable domain is EAGVAQSPRYKIIEKRQSVAFWCNPISGHATLYWYQQILGQGPKLLIQFQNNGVVDDSQLPKDRFSAERLKGVDSTLKIQPAKLEDSAVYLCASSLGQVSYEQYFGPGTRLTVT.